This T cell receptor beta chain was identified during a study of metastatic and nonmetastatic thyroid tumors. Ahead of thyroid surgery, no patient had received treatment of any kind. This clone was recorded once. Its antigen is still unknown. In the original workflow: Clinicopathological groups differed in CDR3, with these differences serving to build a distant-metastasis classifier for papillary thyroid cancer. TCRdb reanalyzed the PCR reads with MiXCR. These V and J calls originate from TCRdb's pipeline instead of the authors' own analysis. This table holds 15,000 to 20,000 clones, under 45% found once. The CDR3 loop spans 16 amino acids. Germline-derived CDR1 and CDR2 are LGHNA and YNFKEQ. Losses at the gene ends were 0 bases for V and 4 bases for J; bases not matched to a gene: 4. Study-level findings and limits: In both blood and tumor samples, TCR beta diversity was reported significantly higher for malignant than benign nodules.

The sample consisted of tumor tissue. The chain recombines TRBV4-2 with TRBJ2-4; 9 bases line up with TRBD1. This clonotype was sampled from a female donor with papillary thyroid cancer or a benign thyroid nodule (not recorded which). Some clones in this sample may be carry-over from other donors' samples. The CDR3 nucleotides are TGTGCCAGCAGCCAAGATGGGGGGACAGGGAAAAACATTCAGTACTTC. Protein sequence: CASSQDGGTGKNIQYF.